One sample yielded the 20 T cell receptor beta chains listed below, sequenced in a study of blood T cell repertoires in COVID-19. Profiling relied on immunoSEQ multiplex PCR, and the TCRdb table lists in-frame clones only, not all of them. The top ten clones hold over 2.5% of a sample with approximately 240,000 clones, approximately 81% of them seen once. Sequenced input: peripheral blood. Receptor source: a man aged 50 to 59 who had recovered from COVID-19.

The CDR3 DNA reads TGTGCCAGCAGTCCTAGCGGGCATACCTACAATGAGCAGTTCTTC. Protein sequence: CASSPSGHTYNEQFF. This sequence joins TRBV28 and TRBJ2-1, with 8 bases that match TRBD2. V shed 5 bases and J 2 bases; nucleotides not matched to a gene: 5. Germline V gives CDR1 MDHEN, CDR2 SYDVKM. The CDR3 is made up of 15 amino acids.

The genes are TRBV19 and TRBJ2-2, with D hard to call. This CDR3 contains 14 residues. V lost 4 bases and J 4 bases, leaving 10 bases between the germline ends. Germline-derived CDR1 and CDR2 are LNHDA and SQIVND (reference sequence). This chain's CDR3 is CASSTTIVTGELFF. CDR3 DNA: TGTGCCAGTAGTACCACTATCGTCACCGGGGAGCTGTTTTTT.

The CDR3 nucleotides read TGTGCCAGCAGCCGACAGCCGCACCAGGTCTACGAGCAGTACTTC. It translates to CASSRQPHQVYEQYF. The rearrangement joins TRBV3-1 (or the pseudogene TRBV3-2) to TRBJ2-7, with a tentative D call TRBD1 (5 bases). Germline V gene lookup returns CDR1 LGHDT and CDR2 YNNKEL (reference sequence). The ends were cut back, 4 bases at V and 3 bases at J, with 16 bases in the middle. The CDR3 spans 15 residues.

The V and J genes are TRBV5-5 and TRBJ2-7; TRBD1 might be the D (6 bases). The CDR3 runs 16 residues. Germline CDR1 SGHKS, CDR2 YYEKEE (reference sequence). The V end was cut by 2 bases, the J end by 6 bases, with 21 bases between. Here the CDR3 reads CASSFGGVRGTVEQYF. The CDR3 region has the DNA TGTGCCAGCAGCTTTGGGGGTGTCAGGGGAACGGTCGAGCAGTACTTC.

The chain links TRBV9 to TRBJ2-1, with 7 bases that match TRBD1. The CDR3 contains 15 residues. V shed 4 bases and J 5 bases; nucleotides not matched to a gene: 9. The germline gives CDR1 SGDLS, CDR2 YYNGEE. The CDR3 sequence: CASSPLPGQDNEQFF. The CDR3 DNA follows: TGTGCCAGCAGCCCCCTCCCCGGACAGGACAATGAGCAGTTCTTC.

The chain is built from TRBV6-5 and TRBJ2-7; a possible D gene is TRBD2 (7 bases). The length of the CDR3 is 15 residues. V lost 0 bases, J lost 4 bases, and 13 bases lay in between. Germline V gives CDR1 MNHEY, CDR2 SVGAGI. The CDR3 protein is CASSYSLKGGYEQYF. The CDR3 nucleotides are TGTGCCAGCAGTTACTCGCTGAAGGGGGGGTACGAGCAGTACTTC.

The chain recombines TRBV5-1 with TRBJ1-1, with TRBD1 matching 10 bases. This CDR3 region has 13 residues. V lost 5 bases, J lost 4 bases, and 2 bases stayed unmatched. The germline gives CDR1 SGHRS, CDR2 YFSETQ. CDR3 sequence reads: CASSRTGGTEAFF. DNA of the CDR3: TGCGCCAGCAGTCGGACAGGGGGCACTGAAGCTTTCTTT.

This chain joins TRBV18 and TRBJ1-1; D ambiguous. The CDR3 runs to 14 residues. Trimming left V 2 bases short and J 4 bases short, with 11 bases between. CDR1 and CDR2 (germline): KGHSH, LQKENI. The CDR3 nucleotides read TGTGCCAGCTCACCAGGAGTAGGTCGCACTGAAGCTTTCTTT. Its translation: CASSPGVGRTEAFF.

The rearrangement joins TRBV24-1 to TRBJ1-5; 10 nucleotides match TRBD1. The DNA end is a closer match to TRBJ2-3, so the J assignment may be wrong. The length of the CDR3 is 13 residues. Germline loops: CDR1 KGHDR, CDR2 SFDVKD. The CDR3 region has the DNA TGTGCCACCAGTGATTCGGGGACAGGGGTCCAGTATTTT. It codes for CATSDSGTGVQYF.

The chain combines TRBV19 with TRBJ2-2; D possibly corresponds to TRBD1 (5 bases). The CDR3 runs 14 residues. The V end was cut by 3 bases, the J end by 6 bases, with 11 bases between. The germline V gene has CDR1 LNHDA and CDR2 SQIVND (reference sequence). The CDR3: CASSISRAAGELFF. CDR3 DNA sequence: TGTGCCAGTAGTATCTCCAGGGCTGCCGGGGAGCTGTTTTTT.

This chain links TRBV6-5 with TRBJ1-6; 8 positions agree with TRBD1. This CDR3 spans 15 amino acids. J was trimmed by 8 bases and V by 0 bases; bases with no gene match: 3. From germline, CDR1 is MNHEY and CDR2 SVGAGI. CDR3 coding DNA: TGTGCCAGCAGTTACTCCGACAGGGGCGATTCACCCCTCCACTTT. It encodes CASSYSDRGDSPLHF.

The chain has TRBV7-2 and TRBJ1-4, with a weak D call TRBD1 (6 bases). V lost 5 bases, J lost 2 bases, and 15 bases lay in between. The CDR3 totals 16 residues. The V gene's germline CDR1 is SGHTA and CDR2 FQGNSA. Here the CDR3 reads CASSEGQTRTNEKLFF. CDR3 DNA: TGTGCCAGCAGCGAGGGACAAACTCGCACTAATGAAAAACTGTTTTTT.

The chain is built from TRBV5-5 and TRBJ2-7, with 7 bases lining up with TRBD1. CDR1 is SGHKS and CDR2 is YYEKEE in the germline V gene (reference sequence). The J segment lost 5 bases and the V segment lost 3 bases, leaving 11 bases of the junction unmatched. CDR3 length: 15 amino acids. CDR3 region: CASSSPGGQVHEQYF. CDR3 bases: TGTGCCAGCAGCTCCCCAGGGGGACAAGTCCACGAGCAGTACTTC.

This chain joins TRBV27 and TRBJ2-1; 9 bases fit TRBD2. The CDR3 runs to 16 residues. Germline values: CDR1 MNHEY, CDR2 SMNVEV (reference sequence). The J segment lost 0 bases and the V segment lost 5 bases, leaving 5 bases of the junction unmatched. CDR3 sequence reads: CASSRGLAPSYNEQFF. CDR3 in DNA: TGTGCCAGCAGTAGAGGACTAGCGCCCTCCTACAATGAGCAGTTCTTC.

This clone was seen a single time. The V call is TRBV5-1, the J call TRBJ1-5; weak D call: TRBD1 (5 bases). The ends were cut back, 1 base at V and 5 bases at J, with 19 bases in the middle. The CDR3 covers 17 residues. CDR1 is SGHRS, CDR2 YFSETQ, per germline. The DNA of the CDR3 is TGCGCCAGCAGCTTGTTAGCCTCAACTGGGGCACATCAGCCCCAGCATTTT. Protein product: CASSLLASTGAHQPQHF.

This rearrangement joins TRBV6-5 to TRBJ2-2; perhaps TRBD1 as D (6 bases). Deletions cut 7 bases from V and 5 bases from J, with 14 bases between. This CDR3 contains 14 residues. CDR1 is MNHEY, CDR2 SVGAGI, per germline. CDR3 nucleotides: TGTGCCAGCACCCAGACAGGCGTAACCGGGGAGCTGTTTTTT. Its protein product is CASTQTGVTGELFF.

V gene TRBV28 combines with J gene TRBJ1-5; D is undetermined. Between the trimmed V and J ends, which lost 8 bases and 1 base, there was a span of 6 bases. The CDR3 spans 12 residues. Germline CDR1 is MDHEN and CDR2 is SYDVKM. The CDR3 DNA follows: TGTGCCAGCCTAGTGAGCAATCAGCCCCAGCATTTT. This sequence encodes CASLVSNQPQHF.

The chain links TRBV11-2 to TRBJ2-5, with 8 bases matching TRBD2. Germline assignment: CDR1 SGHAT and CDR2 FQNNGV. J lost 4 bases, V lost 4 bases, and 2 bases had no gene match. The CDR3 is made up of 13 amino acids. CDR3 sequence (DNA): TGTGCCAGCAGCTCTGGACTAGCAGAGACCCAGTACTTC. Protein product: CASSSGLAETQYF. Complete variable domain (other parts from reference TRBV11-2 and TRBJ2-5): EAGVAQSPRYKIIEKRQSVAFWCNPISGHATLYWYQQILGQGPKLLIQFQNNGVVDDSQLPKDRFSAERLKGVDSTLKIQPAKLEDSAVYLCASSSGLAETQYFGPGTRLLVL.

Here the CDR3 DNA reads TGTGCCACCAGTGATTTGGCGGGCTCCCCGAAGGAATACGAGCAGTACTTC. Its translation is CATSDLAGSPKEYEQYF. The rearrangement joins TRBV24-1 to TRBJ2-7, with a possible D match to TRBD2 (5 bases). Trimming pared 0 bases from V and 4 bases from J, leaving 18 bases between. CDR1 is KGHDR, CDR2 SFDVKD, per germline. The CDR3 is 17 residues long.

The chain carries TRBV5-4 and TRBJ2-3; possibly TRBD2 for D (5 bases). Trimming shortened V by 2 bases and J by 0 bases, and 10 bases separated the two germline ends. Germline lookup yields CDR1 SGHNT and CDR2 YYREEE (reference sequence). The CDR3 contains 15 residues. CDR3 nucleotide sequence: TGTGCCAGCAGCTTCGGACTGACAAGCACAGATACGCAGTATTTT. This encodes CASSFGLTSTDTQYF. The full variable domain, rest sourced from reference TRBV5-4 and TRBJ2-3, is ETGVTQSPTHLIKTRGQQVTLRCSSQSGHNTVSWYQQALGQGPQFIFQYYREEENGRGNFPPRFSGLQFPNYSSELNVNALELDDSALYLCASSFGLTSTDTQYFGPGTRLTVL.